These 20 T cell receptor beta chains came from one sample sequenced in a study of CD8+ T cells in alopecia areata. Extracted RNA was reverse transcribed into cDNA, the sequencing template. This table comes from immunoSEQ multiplex PCR, and its TCRdb copy is limited to in-frame clones, with some not included. Here the sample spans 150,000 to 160,000 clones, 45% to 55% being singletons. Specimen: CD8+ T cells sorted from blood, collected at week 0. These receptors all come from a human donor with alopecia areata.

In the case of this clone: A far larger clone is a single base away, which makes a read error likely. The sample contains more than one DNA sequence encoding this CDR3. The chain has TRBV5-4 and TRBJ1-2; weak D call: TRBD1 (5 bases). This CDR3 comprises 14 residues. V shed 4 bases and J shed 6 bases, with 16 bases lying between them. Germline loops: CDR1 SGHNT, CDR2 YYREEE (reference sequence). CDR3 sequence: CASSQTAGRHGYTF. The DNA for the CDR3 is TGTGCCAGCAGCCAAACGGCAGGGAGGCATGGCTACACCTTC.

V gene TRBV7-8 combines with J gene TRBJ2-1; TRBD1 might be the D (6 bases). The CDR3 spans 14 residues. Per the germline V gene, CDR1 is SGHVS and CDR2 is FQNEAQ. V was trimmed by 1 base and J by 6 bases, leaving 10 bases between them. This chain's CDR3 is CASSLVGRGNEQFF. DNA of the CDR3: TGTGCCAGCAGCTTAGTAGGCAGGGGCAATGAGCAGTTCTTC.

The V gene is TRBV30, the J gene TRBJ1-1, with a tentative D call TRBD1 (6 bases). V lost 0 bases and J lost 1, with 9 bases in between. CDR1 and CDR2 (germline): GTSNPN, SVGIG (reference sequence). The CDR3 consists of 14 residues. CDR3: CAWSVGGENTEAFF. CDR3 nucleotides: TGTGCCTGGAGTGTAGGGGGGGAGAACACTGAAGCTTTCTTT.

The chain joins TRBV4-1 to TRBJ1-1; D remains ambiguous. The V gene's germline CDR1 is MGHRA and CDR2 YSYEKL. The CDR3 consists of 15 residues. Between the trimmed V and J ends, which lost 0 bases and 3 bases, there was a span of 11 bases. The CDR3 reads CASSQERGLDTEAFF. CDR3 DNA sequence: TGCGCCAGCAGCCAAGAACGAGGGTTGGACACTGAAGCTTTCTTT.

The chain uses TRBV29-1 and TRBJ1-2; TRBD1 aligns across 11 bases. The CDR3 sequence is 16 residues long. Germline CDR1 reads SQVTM; CDR2 reads ANQGSEA. The trim removed 6 bases at V and 4 bases at J, leaving 13 bases unmatched. CDR3 protein: CSVEIKRDRGFYGYTF. The DNA for the CDR3 is TGCAGCGTAGAAATTAAACGGGACAGGGGGTTCTATGGCTACACCTTC.

With regard to this clone: Other DNA sequences within the sample encode an identical CDR3. V and J are TRBV6-5 and TRBJ1-2; D is unresolved. Germline CDR1 MNHEY, CDR2 SVGAGI. The V end was cut by 2 bases, the J end by 6 bases, with 4 bases between. This CDR3 contains 11 residues. The CDR3 region is CASSYGDGYTF. The DNA for the CDR3 is TGTGCCAGCAGTTACGGCGATGGCTACACCTTC.

This clone occurred a few times. This sequence joins TRBV29-1 and TRBJ2-7; 7 bases line up with TRBD2. Germline V gene lookup returns CDR1 SQVTM and CDR2 ANQGSEA. The CDR3 extends over 12 amino acids. J was trimmed by 5 bases and V by 5 bases; bases with no gene match: 6. The CDR3 region is CSVWRGSNEQYF. The DNA for the CDR3 is TGCAGCGTTTGGCGGGGGTCCAACGAGCAGTACTTC.

The V gene is TRBV13, the J gene TRBJ1-2, with D perhaps matching TRBD1 (6 bases). The CDR3 has 14 residues. Trimming cost V 4 bases and J 1 base, with 10 bases left between them. Germline V gives CDR1 PRHDT, CDR2 FYEKMQ (reference sequence). CDR3 residues: CASSSVRGNYGYTF. Here the CDR3 DNA reads TGTGCCAGCAGCTCAGTCAGGGGTAACTATGGCTACACCTTC.

The chain carries TRBV10-3 and TRBJ1-2; TRBD1 is a possible D gene (6 bases). Trimming left V 8 bases short and J 5 bases short, with 18 bases between. Per germline, CDR1 ENHRY and CDR2 SYGVKD. The CDR3 runs 14 residues. CDR3 protein: CAIWRTDVGYGYTF. The DNA of the CDR3 is TGTGCCATCTGGCGGACAGATGTAGGATATGGCTACACCTTC.

This clone was found a few times. The chain carries TRBV19 and TRBJ1-1; TRBD1 is a possible D gene (5 bases). CDR3 length: 13 amino acids. V dropped 5 bases and J dropped 2 bases, with 9 bases sitting between them. CDR1 LNHDA and CDR2 SQIVND come from the germline V gene (reference sequence). CDR3 nucleotide sequence: TGTGCCAGTAGTCCCCAGGGTAACACTGAAGCTTTCTTT. Protein product: CASSPQGNTEAFF.

This clone was counted once. This chain links TRBV4-1 with TRBJ2-7; 8 bases are a match to TRBD2. The trim removed 1 base at V and 7 bases at J, leaving 12 bases unmatched. From germline, CDR1 is MGHRA and CDR2 YSYEKL. This CDR3 spans 16 amino acids. The CDR3 here is CASSQGHIAGRGEQYF. The CDR3 DNA reads TGCGCCAGCAGCCAAGGTCACATAGCGGGACGCGGAGAGCAGTACTTC.

This clone was counted ten times or more. V usage is TRBV9 and J usage is TRBJ2-3, with 10 positions matching TRBD1. The V gene end was trimmed by 0 bases and the J gene end by 4 bases; junction bases not matched to a gene: 5. Germline loops: CDR1 SGDLS, CDR2 YYNGEE. The CDR3 is 16 amino acids. This CDR3 reads CASSVDRDRGADTQYF. Here the CDR3 DNA reads TGTGCCAGCAGCGTAGATAGGGACAGGGGTGCAGATACGCAGTATTTT.

Here the CDR3 DNA reads TGTGCCAGCAGTGACAAGATTTTCTCGGTCGGCTACACCTTC. Translation: CASSDKIFSVGYTF. The chain links TRBV2 to TRBJ1-2, with unresolved D. V was pared by 3 bases and J by 8 bases, with 16 bases between. CDR3 size: 14 residues. Germline-derived CDR1 and CDR2 are SNHLY and FYNNEI.

The chain combines TRBV28 with TRBJ2-3; D may correspond to TRBD1 or TRBD2 (5 bases each). The germline V gene encodes CDR1 MDHEN and CDR2 SYDVKM. Deletions cut 2 bases from V and 5 bases from J, with 11 bases between. The CDR3 runs to 14 residues. The CDR3 nucleotides read TGTGCCAGCAGTTTAGGGGACGAGCGAGATACGCAGTATTTT. Translating gives CASSLGDERDTQYF.

This sequence joins TRBV9 and TRBJ1-1, with D possibly matching TRBD1 (5 bases). CDR1 is SGDLS and CDR2 is YYNGEE in the germline V gene. The CDR3 runs 13 residues. V was cut by 3 bases and J by 4 bases, with 10 bases left in between. Written as DNA, the CDR3 is TGTGCCAGCAGCGGCGGGGGTCGCACTGAAGCTTTCTTT. This codes for CASSGGGRTEAFF.

This chain's CDR3 is CASSLSRPGPTEAFF. CDR3 DNA: TGTGCCAGCAGTTTATCGAGGCCCGGACCTACTGAAGCTTTCTTT. The chain carries TRBV27 and TRBJ1-1; D gene ambiguous. There are 15 residues in the CDR3. Germline V lookup: CDR1 MNHEY, CDR2 SMNVEV (reference sequence). Trimming shortened V by 0 bases and J by 5 bases, and 13 bases separated the two germline ends.

This clone was seen more than once but under ten times. The rearrangement uses TRBV5-1 and TRBJ2-1; no clear D. This CDR3 spans 13 amino acids. V was cut by 2 bases and J by 4 bases, with 7 bases left in between. Germline V gene sequence: CDR1 SGHRS, CDR2 YFSETQ. DNA of the CDR3: TGCGCCAGCAGCTTCCCCGAATACAATGAGCAGTTCTTC. As protein: CASSFPEYNEQFF.

J is TRBJ1-2 and V is TRBV29-1; a weak D match, TRBD1 (5 bases). V shed 3 bases and J shed 6 bases, with 11 bases lying between them. Germline lookup yields CDR1 SQVTM and CDR2 ANQGSEA. The CDR3 contains 12 residues. Here the CDR3 DNA reads TGCAGCGTTGAGTGGGAAGGGGATGGCTACACCTTC. Translating it yields CSVEWEGDGYTF.

Only a few counts were recorded for this clone. The rearrangement links TRBV29-1 to TRBJ1-1; D is perhaps TRBD1 (6 bases). V was clipped by 3 bases and J by 3 bases, with 17 bases between them. Germline values: CDR1 SQVTM, CDR2 ANQGSEA. The CDR3 runs 15 residues. The CDR3, as DNA: TGCAGCGTTGAGGGGGGCTTAGTAGGGCACACTGAAGCTTTCTTT. This sequence encodes CSVEGGLVGHTEAFF.

This chain links TRBV4-1 with TRBJ1-1, with D possibly being TRBD1 (5 bases). V was cut by 5 bases and J by 9 bases, with 10 bases left in between. Germline CDR1 is MGHRA and CDR2 is YSYEKL. The CDR3 loop spans 11 amino acids. CDR3 residues: CASSGSGQAFF. CDR3 sequence (DNA): TGCGCCAGCAGCGGGTCGGGACAAGCTTTCTTT.